This TCR beta chain appears in the sequencing data of a study of molecular identifiers for immune sequencing clone quantification. The overall study: In replicates, RNA from roughly 21,000 or 96,000 naive CD8 cells was divided five ways and four parts were sequenced.

Naive CD8 T cells were FACS-sorted by CD8+CD4-CCR7+CD45RA+ markers. CDR1 and CDR2 from the germline V gene are MDHEN and SYDVKM. This CDR3 comprises 12 residues. With regard to this clonotype: One junction end does not reproduce the germline sequence, and a read error may be involved.

Previously published methods and listed TCR primers were used for the bulk TCR libraries. MiXCR was run by TCRdb on the PCR reads, yielding one entry per CDR3 protein. Among over 300,000 distinct CDR3 sequences listed, roughly 23% were seen once. The sequence was collected from a human donor in good health. Some libraries in this study had Jurkat cell RNA spiked in. The rearrangement uses TRBV28 and TRBJ1-1; no clear D gene. Input material: naive CD8+ T cells from blood, with Jurkat cell RNA spiked in. Subset defined: FACS-sorted CD8+CD4-CCR7+CD45RA+ naive T cells. The CDR3 spells CVSSEVGTEAFF. The CDR3 region has the DNA TGTGTCAGCAGTGAGGTTGGGACTGAAGCTTTCTTT.